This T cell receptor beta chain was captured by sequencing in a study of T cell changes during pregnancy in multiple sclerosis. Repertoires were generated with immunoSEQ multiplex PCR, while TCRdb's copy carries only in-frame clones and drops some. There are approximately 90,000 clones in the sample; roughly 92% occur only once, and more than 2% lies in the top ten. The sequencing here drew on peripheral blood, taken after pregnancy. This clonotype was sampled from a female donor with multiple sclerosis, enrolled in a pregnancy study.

The CDR3 spells CASSEAWNSLTEAFF. Here the CDR3 DNA reads TGTGCCAGCAGTGAAGCCTGGAACAGTCTCACTGAAGCTTTCTTT. The chain has TRBV6-1 and TRBJ1-1, with D unresolved. V lost 0 bases and J lost 4, with 12 bases in between. Germline loops: CDR1 MNHNS, CDR2 SASEGT. The CDR3 is 15 residues long.